What follows is one T cell receptor beta chain and its context. Only in-frame clones appear in the TCRdb table, and some are missing; sequencing was by immunoSEQ multiplex PCR. The sample contains tens of thousands of clones, about 82% of which appear only once. These data come from a study of blood T cell repertoires in COVID-19. Looking at the study overall: From the United States, Italy and Spain came samples of acute and convalescent COVID-19. The analysed material was cDNA or gDNA that came from T cells, B-cell-depleted T cells, or PBMCs.

Those enrolled, adults aged 18 to 89 years, came from roughly 22 US areas. Which cohort a participant joined came from the clinical history participants gave. The CDR3 spans 12 residues. CDR1 SNHLY and CDR2 FYNNEI come from the germline V gene. V was clipped by 7 bases and J by 13 bases; unmatched bases: 4. The TCR was taken from a woman in her thirties or forties with acute COVID-19. The rearrangement uses TRBV2 and TRBJ1-6; 10 positions match TRBD1. The sample comprised PBMCs or T cells enriched from blood (not recorded which). The CDR3 reads CASKLGQGPLHF. The CDR3 DNA follows: TGTGCCAGCAAGTTGGGACAGGGGCCCCTCCACTTT.